This is a list of T cell receptor beta chains from one sample in a study of PD-1 blockade in mismatch repair-deficient tumors. Profiled with immunoSEQ multiplex PCR; TCRdb holds only in-frame clones, not every one. The table records 30,000 to 40,000 clones, more than 70% of them present only once. The specimen was PBMCs, collected less than 7 weeks after starting pembrolizumab. The receptors were sampled from an adult with mismatch repair-deficient cancer. CDR3s include the opening cysteine and the closing phenylalanine or tryptophan. D genes are given only for firm matches.

CASSVDGRVAGNTIYF | TRBJ1-3 | TRBV9 | NA
CATSSDRGVNQPQHF | TRBJ1-5 | TRBV15 | TRBD1
CASSSTGGPYEQYF | TRBJ2-7 | TRBV5-1 | TRBD1
CSLGDAEAFF | TRBJ1-1 | TRBV29-1 | NA
CASGFPNWTGGVILLPSYEQYF | TRBJ2-7 | TRBV12-5 | TRBD1
CASSQVSGNTYEQYF | TRBJ2-7 | TRBV4-2 | NA
CASSVGQLVRTTGELFF | TRBJ2-2 | TRBV11-3 | TRBD1
CASSLRQIANTGELFF | TRBJ2-2 | TRBV7-9 | NA
CASSSDRAWNTIYF | TRBJ1-3 | TRBV7-9 | TRBD1
CASSLARGATGELFF | TRBJ2-2 | TRBV19 | NA
CASSTDRFPISEQFF | TRBJ2-1 | TRBV19 | NA
CASSLWNRVSGNTIYF | TRBJ1-3 | TRBV11-2 | NA
CASKRQGNTEAFF | TRBJ1-1 | TRBV6-1 | TRBD1
CASSENWGPPNTEAFF | TRBJ1-1 | TRBV6-1 | NA
CASSSDRAPVDGYTF | TRBJ1-2 | TRBV5-1 | TRBD1
CASSSSGYPYEQYF | TRBJ2-7 | TRBV9 | NA
CASSEAYYSMNTEAFF | TRBJ1-1 | TRBV2 | NA
CASSQFGAFYNEQFF | TRBJ2-1 | TRBV4-1 | NA
CASSPGTLAGGEQYF | TRBJ2-7 | TRBV5-1 | TRBD2
CASSLAYRGDFRYF | TRBJ2-7 | TRBV5-1 | TRBD1
CASSALGGGAEAFF | TRBJ1-1 | TRBV25-1 | NA
CASSLGQGARTEAFF | TRBJ1-1 | TRBV5-1 | TRBD1
CASSFATGRGQPQHF | TRBJ1-5 | TRBV28 | TRBD1
CASSISGGRYGYTF | TRBJ1-2 | TRBV7-8 | TRBD1
CASSRGGSTTEAFF | TRBJ1-1 | TRBV5-6 | NA
CASRLGQGGGYTF | TRBJ1-2 | TRBV5-6 | NA
CAWSLPGPGQGYLEQYF | TRBJ2-7 | TRBV30 | TRBD1
CASSSSDRRNTEAFF | TRBJ1-1 | TRBV7-9 | NA
CASSSPTETQYF | TRBJ2-5 | TRBV28 | NA
CASSPRDRGHQPQHF | TRBJ1-5 | TRBV7-8 | TRBD1
CASSLPGQGPMNTEAFF | TRBJ1-1 | TRBV7-2 | TRBD1
CASGLNTGVSTDTQYF | TRBJ2-3 | TRBV12-5 | NA
CASSPGTSEYNEQFF | TRBJ2-1 | TRBV7-9 | TRBD2
CASSLGYRGREQYF | TRBJ2-7 | TRBV27 | TRBD1
CASRLREVNQPQHF | TRBJ1-5 | TRBV19 | NA
CAWSALAGTHYEQYF | TRBJ2-7 | TRBV30 | TRBD2
CASSHANQYTEAFF | TRBJ1-1 | TRBV4-1 | NA
CASSFLPQGGEQFF | TRBJ2-1 | TRBV5-1 | NA
CASSPKTGGNQPQHF | TRBJ1-5 | TRBV19 | TRBD1
CASSTLWTGIYNEQFF | TRBJ2-1 | TRBV7-8 | TRBD1
CASSAGLAGVVDTQYF | TRBJ2-3 | TRBV11-3 | TRBD2
CASIRTSEVGEQFF | TRBJ2-1 | TRBV6-6 | TRBD2
CASSPGGANTGELFF | TRBJ2-2 | TRBV28 | TRBD2
CASSVQGTGNTIYF | TRBJ1-3 | TRBV19 | TRBD1
CASSISYYVSYNEQFF | TRBJ2-1 | TRBV19 | NA